A selection of T cell receptor beta chains follows, all from one sample in a study of cytomegalovirus exposure and HLA in healthy donors. Only in-frame clones appear in the TCRdb table, and some are missing; sequencing was by immunoSEQ multiplex PCR. The table records some 84,000 clones, more than 75% of them present only once. Sample: PBMCs. The source of these receptors is a man younger than 45 in good health and CMV-seronegative. CDR3s include the opening cysteine and the closing phenylalanine or tryptophan. D genes are given only for firm matches. Clone size is stated in some rows and not others, as once, few, many or a class when expanded.

D: .
J: TRBJ1-5
size: .
V: TRBV6-5
CDR3: CASRAGYNQPQHF
DNA: TGTGCCAGCAGGGCAGGGTACAATCAGCCCCAGCATTTT

D: .
J: TRBJ2-1
size: .
V: TRBV4-1
CDR3: CASSTGEVIDEQFF
DNA: TGCGCCAGCAGTACGGGGGAGGTAATCGATGAGCAGTTCTTC

D: TRBD2
J: TRBJ2-1
size: few
V: TRBV7-8
CDR3: CASSLAGLALSYNEQFF
DNA: TGTGCCAGCAGCTTAGCGGGACTAGCCCTAAGCTACAATGAGCAGTTCTTC

D: TRBD2
J: TRBJ2-1
size: .
V: TRBV5-4
CDR3: CASSLAPSGSYNEQFF
DNA: TGTGCCAGCAGCTTGGCCCCCAGCGGGAGTTACAATGAGCAGTTCTTC

D: .
J: TRBJ2-7
size: once
V: TRBV6-1
CDR3: CASSEIPPRVWRLNSYEQYF
DNA: TGTGCCAGCAGTGAAATTCCCCCCAGGGTATGGCGCCTAAACTCCTACGAGCAGTACTTC

D: TRBD2
J: TRBJ2-1
size: .
V: TRBV10-1
CDR3: CASSESASGYNEQFF
DNA: TGCGCCAGCAGTGAGTCGGCTAGCGGCTACAATGAGCAGTTCTTC

D: TRBD2
J: TRBJ2-7
size: once
V: TRBV28
CDR3: CASSSNRLGTSWEQYF
DNA: TGTGCCAGCAGTTCAAATAGGCTCGGGACTAGTTGGGAGCAGTACTTC

D: TRBD2
J: TRBJ2-7
size: .
V: TRBV7-9
CDR3: CASSPWGGEQYF
DNA: TGTGCCAGCAGCCCGTGGGGGGGCGAGCAGTACTTC

D: TRBD2
J: TRBJ2-5
size: .
V: TRBV6-1
CDR3: CASSAPRSGRGQETQYF
DNA: TGTGCCAGCAGTGCCCCACGGAGCGGGAGAGGCCAAGAGACCCAGTACTTC

D: .
J: TRBJ2-2
size: .
V: TRBV28
CDR3: CASRTGLGNTGELFF
DNA: TGTGCCAGCCGAACAGGGCTGGGGAACACCGGGGAGCTGTTTTTT